One sample yielded the 24 T cell receptor beta chains listed below, sequenced in a study of tumor and adjacent non-tumor tissue in lung cancer. The template was RNA from unsorted bulk tissue. Three rounds of nested PCR, following a modified ARM-PCR protocol, produced the TCRbeta library. TCRdb used MiXCR to reprocess the multiplex PCR reads, holding one entry per CDR3 protein. Among roughly 65,000 distinct CDR3 sequences listed, just under 60% were seen once. Sequencing input: lung tumor tissue. These TCRs come from a man aged 45-60 years with non-small cell lung cancer.

About this clonotype: This may come from a read error, since a much larger clone is one base off. V usage is TRBV14 and J usage is TRBJ2-3; D perhaps matches TRBD1 (6 bases). Trimming left V 6 bases short and J 5 bases short, with 18 bases between. Germline V gene lookup returns CDR1 SGHDN and CDR2 FVKESK. CDR3 size: 15 residues. This CDR3 is CASRQRDIPQDTQYF. For the CDR3, the DNA is TGTGCCAGCAGGCAACGGGACATTCCACAAGATACGCAGTATTTT.

In the case of this clonotype: The CDR3 does not end in the conserved phenylalanine or tryptophan, so this is likely a read error. No DNA is shown, since the ends of the CDR3 on it are uncertain; the CDR3 is the one TCRdb lists. The chain recombines TRBV28 with TRBJ1-1. The germline gives CDR1 MDHEN, CDR2 SYDVKM. The CDR3 has 12 residues if both end residues are counted. CDR3 sequence reads: CASRDMNTEAYL.

To note about this clonotype: A much larger clone lies a single base off, so this may be a read error. The rearrangement uses TRBV28 and TRBJ1-1, with TRBD1 as a possible D gene (6 bases). The CDR3 length is 13 residues. V dropped 3 bases and J dropped 6 bases, with 11 bases sitting between them. Germline V gene lookup returns CDR1 MDHEN and CDR2 SYDVKM. Here the CDR3 reads CASSFIGGSEAFF. The DNA for the CDR3 is TGTGCCAGCAGTTTCATAGGGGGATCTGAAGCTTTCTTT. The whole variable domain, remainder taken from reference TRBV28 and TRBJ1-1, is DVKVTQSSRYLVKRTGEKVFLECVQDMDHENMFWYRQDPGLGLRLIYFSYDVKMKEKGDIPEGYSVSREKKERFSLILESASTNQTSMYLCASSFIGGSEAFFGQGTRLTVV.

Ten or more counts support this clonotype. This rearrangement joins TRBV5-5 to TRBJ1-5; D is unclear. Germline V lookup: CDR1 SGHKS, CDR2 YYEKEE (reference sequence). The V gene lost 0 bases and the J gene lost 6 bases, with 10 bases spanning the gap. The CDR3 totals 14 residues. The CDR3 bases are TGTGCCAGCAGCTTGGGTGACAAATCTCAGCCCCAGCATTTT. Encoded protein: CASSLGDKSQPQHF.

A remark on this clonotype: The CDR3 ends on some other residue instead of the conserved phenylalanine or tryptophan, so this is likely a read error. V gene TRBV5-1 combines with J gene TRBJ2-5; TRBD1 is a possible D gene (6 bases). Trimming stripped 0 bases from V and 9 bases from J, with 15 bases between. CDR3 size: 14 residues. Germline-derived CDR1 and CDR2 are SGHRS and YFSETQ. The CDR3 DNA reads as TGCGCCAGCAGCTTGGTGGTGCCTCCAGGGGCCCAGTACTAC. Amino acid sequence: CASSLVVPPGAQYY.

This clonotype has ten or more counts. The genes are TRBV20-1 and TRBJ1-6, with 8 bases matching TRBD1. V dropped 6 bases and J dropped 4; count of bases not matched to a gene: 8. The CDR3 has 15 residues. The germline CDR1 and CDR2 sequences are DFQATT and SNEGSKA (reference sequence). The DNA for the CDR3 is TGCAGTGCCAGGGACAGGAATCCTTATAATTCACCCCTCCACTTT. This translates into CSARDRNPYNSPLHF.

V usage is TRBV21-1 and J usage is TRBJ1-5; TRBD1 was called by the table and not checked on the DNA. TRBV21-1 constitutes a pseudogene. This CDR3 spans 17 amino acids. As DNA, the CDR3 is TGTGCCAGCAGCCCCGGGGACAGGAGGCTATGTGGTCAGCTTCAGCATTTT. Translating it yields CASSPGDRRLCGQLQHF.

The sample holds a few counts of this clonotype. The chain couples TRBV20-1 to TRBJ2-3, with D hard to call. The CDR3 totals 13 residues. CDR1 is DFQATT, CDR2 SNEGSKA, per germline (reference sequence). V was trimmed by 6 bases and J by 3 bases, leaving 13 bases between them. The CDR3 DNA reads as TGCAGTGCCAAACTTTTACCGACAGATACGCAGTATTTT. This encodes CSAKLLPTDTQYF.

On this clonotype itself: Germline and junction disagree at one end, which may indicate a read error. V and J are TRBV11-2 and TRBJ1-4, with 11 bases that match TRBD1. Germline V lookup: CDR1 SGHAT, CDR2 FQNNGV. The CDR3 contains 17 residues. The CDR3 DNA reads TGTGCCAGCAGCCGTGGACAGGGGGCTTTAACTATTGAAAAACTGTTTTTT. Protein: CASSRGQGALTIEKLFF.

Remarks on this clonotype: The junction departs from the called germline gene at one end, perhaps through a read error. V gene TRBV11-2 combines with J gene TRBJ1-3; TRBD1 agrees at 7 bases. The germline gives CDR1 SGHAT, CDR2 FQNNGV. The CDR3 is made up of 14 amino acids. Written as DNA, the CDR3 is TGTGCCAGCAGCTCTGGACAGGATCTCAACAGCATATATTTT. Protein sequence: CASSSGQDLNSIYF. Supplemented by reference TRBV11-2 and TRBJ1-3, the full variable domain reads EAGVAQSPRYKIIEKRQSVAFWCNPISGHATLYWYQQILGQGPKLLIQFQNNGVVDDSQLPKDRFSAERLKGVDSTLKIQPAKLEDSAVYLCASSSGQDLNSIYFGEGSWLTVV.

This clonotype appeared a single time. The chain joins TRBV29-1 to TRBJ2-7; possible D gene TRBD2, 6 bases. The CDR3 has 13 amino acids. Germline CDR1 reads SQVTM; CDR2 reads ANQGSEA. V was trimmed by 5 bases and J by 9 bases, leaving 20 bases between them. DNA for the CDR3: TGCAGCGTTACCATGGGGGACTCGAGAACGCAGTACTTC. This codes for CSVTMGDSRTQYF.

V is TRBV5-6 and J is TRBJ2-7; a possible D gene is TRBD1 (5 bases). CDR1 is SGHDT, CDR2 YYEEEE, per germline. The CDR3 spans 12 residues. The germline V and J ends were trimmed by 6 bases and 12 bases, with 19 bases remaining between them. CDR3 sequence: CASNLGHYKRYF. CDR3 DNA: TGTGCCAGCAACCTCGGACACTACAAGCGGTACTTC.

Concerning this clonotype itself: A much larger clone differs by one base, so this may be a read error. The chain links TRBV6-2 or TRBV6-3 to TRBJ1-2; 8 nucleotides match TRBD1. The CDR3 covers 15 residues. Germline V gene lookup returns CDR1 MNHEY and CDR2 SVGEGT. CDR3 sequence reads: CVSRGADRAHYGYTF. CDR3 sequence (DNA): TGTGTCAGCAGGGGTGCGGACAGGGCCCACTATGGCTACACCTTC.

The J gene is TRBJ1-2, the V gene TRBV20-1; possible D gene TRBD1, 5 bases. V lost 0 bases and J lost 2, with 16 bases in between. From germline, CDR1 is DFQATT and CDR2 SNEGSKA (reference sequence). CDR3 length equals 16 residues. This CDR3 reads CSARDKGVRPNYGYTF. CDR3 bases: TGCAGTGCTAGAGATAAAGGGGTAAGACCCAACTATGGCTACACCTTC.

This clonotype has more than one count but fewer than ten. The gene calls are TRBV5-1 and TRBJ2-1; the match to TRBD1 covers 7 bases. CDR3 length: 16 residues. The germline V gene encodes CDR1 SGHRS and CDR2 YFSETQ. Losses at the gene ends were 3 bases for V and 2 bases for J; bases not matched to a gene: 8. Written as DNA, the CDR3 is TGCGCCAGCAGCTCCCGAGGGCAGGGGGCCTACAATGAGCAGTTCTTC. Translation gives CASSSRGQGAYNEQFF.

This clonotype was counted ten times or more. The V and J genes are TRBV28 and TRBJ2-7; unclear D gene. This CDR3 is 12 amino acids long. Germline CDR1 reads MDHEN; CDR2 reads SYDVKM. Trimming removed 5 bases at V and 2 bases at J, with 7 bases between. CDR3 sequence reads: CASSPFPYEQYF. CDR3 nucleotides: TGTGCCAGCAGTCCGTTTCCCTACGAGCAGTACTTC. Combining the CDR3 with reference TRBV28 and TRBJ2-7 gives the whole variable domain DVKVTQSSRYLVKRTGEKVFLECVQDMDHENMFWYRQDPGLGLRLIYFSYDVKMKEKGDIPEGYSVSREKKERFSLILESASTNQTSMYLCASSPFPYEQYFGPGTRLTVT.

Turning to this clonotype: Possible read error: a much larger clone is one base away. The missing conserved phenylalanine or tryptophan at the end of this CDR3 makes a read error likely. The CDR3 region is CASSIMGRDRNYNEQFI. For the CDR3, the DNA is TGTGCCAGTAGTATCATGGGCCGAGACAGAAACTACAATGAGCAGTTCATC. V usage is TRBV19 and J usage is TRBJ2-1, with D maybe TRBD1 (5 bases). This CDR3 is 17 amino acids long. Germline loops: CDR1 LNHDA, CDR2 SQIVND (reference sequence). V was shortened by 3 bases and J by 3 bases, with 18 bases between the two germline ends.

To note about this clonotype: Just one base apart from a much larger clone, this may be a read error. The J gene is TRBJ2-5, the V gene TRBV5-1; TRBD1 matches 7 bases. There are 16 residues in the CDR3. Germline V gives CDR1 SGHRS, CDR2 YFSETQ. The CDR3 reads CANSRGTGVYQETQYF. The CDR3 nucleotides read TGCGCCAACAGCAGGGGTACAGGGGTGTACCAAGAGACCCAGTACTTC.

This rearrangement joins TRBV5-1 to TRBJ2-4; 8 bases align to TRBD1. Germline V gene data show CDR1 as SGHRS and CDR2 as YFSETQ. The CDR3 totals 14 residues. The DNA for the CDR3 is TGCATCAGCAGCCCGGACAGGGCTGGAGGCATTCAGTACTTC. It codes for CISSPDRAGGIQYF.

The table lists this clonotype with a few counts. An end of the junction differs from the germline gene, which may be a read error. The chain carries TRBV29-1 and TRBJ2-7, with 7 bases that match TRBD2. Germline values: CDR1 SQVTM, CDR2 ANQGSEA. The CDR3 spans 13 residues. CDR3 sequence: CSDEVTERGERYF. DNA of the CDR3: TGCAGCGATGAAGTGACGGAGCGGGGCGAGCGGTACTTC.

With respect to this clonotype: A much bigger clone sits one base away, suggesting this may be a read error. The genes are TRBV2 and TRBJ2-7; D gene unclear. The CDR3 extends over 12 amino acids. Germline V gene lookup returns CDR1 SNHLY and CDR2 FYNNEI. V lost 2 bases and J lost 2, with 4 bases in between. The CDR3, as DNA: TGTGCCAGCAGTGAACAGGCCTACGAGCAGTACTTC. It yields the protein CASSEQAYEQYF.

This CDR3 reads CSWSRAPYLAEGLTDEQFF. DNA for the CDR3: TGTTCATGGAGCAGGGCCCCGTATTTAGCGGAAGGGCTTACAGATGAGCAGTTCTTC. The V call is TRBV30, the J call TRBJ2-1; a possible D gene is TRBD2 (6 bases). This CDR3 has 19 residues. Germline CDR1 and CDR2: GTSNPN and SVGIG (reference sequence).

On this clonotype itself: A much larger clone lies a single base off, so this may be a read error. V usage is TRBV5-5 and J usage is TRBJ2-6, with D tentatively TRBD1 (5 bases). CDR3 length: 14 amino acids. Germline V gene data show CDR1 as SGHKS and CDR2 as YYEKEE (reference sequence). CDR3 sequence (DNA): TGTGCCAGCAGCTCGTGGGCTGGGGCCAACGTCGTGACTTTC. Protein sequence: CASSSWAGANVVTF.

Concerning this clonotype itself: The junction and the germline gene differ at one end; a read error may be behind it. The chain uses TRBV11-2 and TRBJ1-1; no definite D call. The CDR3 is made up of 13 amino acids. Per the germline V gene, CDR1 is SGHAT and CDR2 is FQNNGV. This CDR3 reads CASNLEPNTGAFF. The CDR3 bases are TGTGCCAGCAACCTAGAGCCGAACACTGGAGCTTTCTTT. Together with reference TRBV11-2 and TRBJ1-1, the CDR3 gives the full variable domain: EAGVAQSPRYKIIEKRQSVAFWCNPISGHATLYWYQQILGQGPKLLIQFQNNGVVDDSQLPKDRFSAERLKGVDSTLKIQPAKLEDSAVYLCASNLEPNTGAFFGQGTRLTVV.